At least ten counts were recorded for the clone carrying this T cell receptor (beta chain). This record belongs to a study of T cells after yellow fever vaccination. Overall study context: Based on CD3, CD45RA, CCR7 and CD95, EM, EMRA, CM and Tscm memory subsets were sorted.

TCRdb re-called the 5' RACE reads through MiXCR, storing one row per CDR3 protein. The sample contains under 6,000 distinct CDR3 sequences, around 8% of which appear only once. CDR1 SGHNT and CDR2 YYREEE come from the germline V gene (reference sequence). The CDR3 contains 14 residues. After removal of 4 bases from V and 6 bases from J, the junction contained 8 bases not matched to a gene. The rearrangement links TRBV5-4 to TRBJ2-7; TRBD1 matches at 9 bases. This TCR was sampled from a man between 25 and 39 years old who received the YFV17D yellow fever vaccine. The sequences come from PBMCs, either bulk or a sorted T-cell subset (CD4+, CD8+, memory, or dextramer-sorted; not recorded which), collected 15 days after the yellow fever booster vaccination. The DNA of the CDR3 is TGTGCCAGCAGCAACACAGGGGGCGCTACCGAGCAGTACTTC. Encoded protein: CASSNTGGATEQYF. Combining the CDR3 with reference TRBV5-4 and TRBJ2-7 gives the whole variable domain ETGVTQSPTHLIKTRGQQVTLRCSSQSGHNTVSWYQQALGQGPQFIFQYYREEENGRGNFPPRFSGLQFPNYSSELNVNALELDDSALYLCASSNTGGATEQYFGPGTRLTVT.